This is a list of T cell receptor beta chains from one sample in a study of cytomegalovirus exposure and HLA in healthy donors. Profiled with immunoSEQ multiplex PCR; TCRdb holds only in-frame clones, not every one. The data hold roughly 80,000 clones, with 67% observed a single time. The sample consisted of PBMCs. These receptors all stem from a woman between 50 and 59 years old in good health and CMV-seropositive. Each CDR3 is given with its conserved first and last residue. Fields, in order: V gene, J gene, clone size, D gene, CDR3 DNA, CDR3 protein. The D gene is left open where the match is weak. Clone size is shown for a subset of rows, as once, few, many or a class of expanded clone.

v_call: TRBV28; j_call: TRBJ1-3; clone_size: few; d_call: TRBD1; cdr3_nt: TGTGCCAGCAGTTTAGGAGGAGGGACAGCCGGAAACACCATATATTTT; cdr3_aa: CASSLGGGTAGNTIYF
v_call: TRBV19; j_call: TRBJ1-2; clone_size: few; d_call: TRBD1; cdr3_nt: TGTGCCAGTAGCCCGTCGCTGGGACAGTTCTATGGCTACACCTTC; cdr3_aa: CASSPSLGQFYGYTF
v_call: TRBV7-7; j_call: TRBJ2-3; clone_size: -; d_call: TRBD2; cdr3_nt: TGTGCCAGCAGCCAACTAGCGGGGAGCACAGATACGCAGTATTTT; cdr3_aa: CASSQLAGSTDTQYF
v_call: TRBV19; j_call: TRBJ2-1; clone_size: once; d_call: -; cdr3_nt: TGTGCCAGTAGTCCCGAGGCCTCTAGGAGCAATGAGCAGTTCTTC; cdr3_aa: CASSPEASRSNEQFF
v_call: TRBV27; j_call: TRBJ1-2; clone_size: -; d_call: -; cdr3_nt: TGTGCCAGCAGTTTAGGGAGCTCCGGGGTCTTCACCTTC; cdr3_aa: CASSLGSSGVFTF
v_call: TRBV9; j_call: TRBJ1-4; clone_size: -; d_call: -; cdr3_nt: TGTGCCAGCAGCGTCCAGGGGCTGGGGAGTGAAAAACTGTTTTTT; cdr3_aa: CASSVQGLGSEKLFF
v_call: TRBV5-8; j_call: TRBJ1-3; clone_size: -; d_call: TRBD1; cdr3_nt: TGTGCCAGCAGCCATAATACAGGGGGCGCGAACACCATATATTTT; cdr3_aa: CASSHNTGGANTIYF
v_call: TRBV10-3; j_call: TRBJ1-4; clone_size: -; d_call: -; cdr3_nt: TGTGCCATCAGTGAGTCAAACTCCGGTGAAAAACTGTTTTTT; cdr3_aa: CAISESNSGEKLFF
v_call: TRBV28; j_call: TRBJ1-2; clone_size: few; d_call: -; cdr3_nt: TGTGCCAGCACCTCAAGCTCTAACTATGGCTACACCTTC; cdr3_aa: CASTSSSNYGYTF
v_call: TRBV6-1; j_call: TRBJ1-2; clone_size: -; d_call: -; cdr3_nt: TGTGCCAGCAGTTTAATCTCAGAAGATGGCTACACCTTC; cdr3_aa: CASSLISEDGYTF
v_call: TRBV19; j_call: TRBJ1-1; clone_size: -; d_call: -; cdr3_nt: TGTGCCAGTAGTAGATTGGACAGTAGGGAGACTGAAGCTTTCTTT; cdr3_aa: CASSRLDSRETEAFF
v_call: TRBV7-3; j_call: TRBJ1-1; clone_size: -; d_call: -; cdr3_nt: TGTGCCAGCAGCCCCTCCGGACAGAACACTGAAGCTTTCTTT; cdr3_aa: CASSPSGQNTEAFF
v_call: TRBV7-9; j_call: TRBJ2-1; clone_size: few; d_call: -; cdr3_nt: TGTTCCAGCAGCTTAGCCGGTGAGCAGTTCTTC; cdr3_aa: CSSSLAGEQFF
v_call: TRBV27; j_call: TRBJ1-1; clone_size: few; d_call: -; cdr3_nt: TGTGCCAGCAGTCAACCGGGACTAAACACTGAAGCTTTCTTT; cdr3_aa: CASSQPGLNTEAFF
v_call: TRBV11-2; j_call: TRBJ1-2; clone_size: once; d_call: -; cdr3_nt: TGTGCCAGCAGTCCCGCCAGGGGCAATGGCTACACCTTC; cdr3_aa: CASSPARGNGYTF
v_call: TRBV19; j_call: TRBJ1-1; clone_size: -; d_call: -; cdr3_nt: TGTGCCAGTAGCCCCACAGGGTTGAACACTGAAGCTTTCTTT; cdr3_aa: CASSPTGLNTEAFF
v_call: TRBV5-1; j_call: TRBJ1-2; clone_size: -; d_call: -; cdr3_nt: TGCGCCAGCAGCTTGGATGGCTTTAACTATGGCTACACCTTC; cdr3_aa: CASSLDGFNYGYTF